This entry features one TCR beta chain sequence. The ends lost 0 bases at V and 2 bases at J; junction bases unmatched: 1. The CDR3 loop spans 14 amino acids. Germline loops: CDR1 GTSNPN, CDR2 SVGIG (reference sequence). Grouping used clinical history reported by participants in a survey and questionnaire. The data originate from a study of blood T cell repertoires in COVID-19. At the level of the study: The cDNA or gDNA used as material had been derived from T cells, B-cell-depleted T cells, or PBMCs.

Profiled with immunoSEQ multiplex PCR; TCRdb holds only in-frame clones, not every one. The sample contains approximately 250,000 clones, about 89% of which appear only once. Material for sequencing was PBMCs or T cells enriched from blood (not recorded which). The clonotype was recovered from a woman aged 30 to 39 who had recovered from COVID-19. The V call is TRBV30, the J call TRBJ2-7, with 10 bases that match TRBD2. This CDR3 reads CAWSVAGGPYEQYF. CDR3 sequence (DNA): TGTGCCTGGAGTGTAGCGGGAGGGCCCTACGAGCAGTACTTC.